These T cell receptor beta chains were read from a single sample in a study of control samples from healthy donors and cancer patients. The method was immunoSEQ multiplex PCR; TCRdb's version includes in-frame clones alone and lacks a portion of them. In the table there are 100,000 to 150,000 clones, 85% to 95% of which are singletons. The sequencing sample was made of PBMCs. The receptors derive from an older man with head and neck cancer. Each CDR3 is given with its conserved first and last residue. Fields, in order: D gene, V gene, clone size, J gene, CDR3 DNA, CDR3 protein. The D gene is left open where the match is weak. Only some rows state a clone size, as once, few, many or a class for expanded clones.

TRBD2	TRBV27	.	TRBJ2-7	TGTGCCAGCAGTCCCTGGATAGCGGGATCTAGCGAGCAGTACTTC	CASSPWIAGSSEQYF
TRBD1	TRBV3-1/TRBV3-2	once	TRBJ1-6	TGTGCCAGCAGCCAAGGGACAGGGAGCTCCTATAATTCACCCCTCCACTTT	CASSQGTGSSYNSPLHF
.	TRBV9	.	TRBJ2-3	TGTGCCAGCACGCGGGAGACAGGGCGAACAGATACGCAGTATTTT	CASTRETGRTDTQYF
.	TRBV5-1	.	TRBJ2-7	TGCGCCAGCAGCTTGCCGGGGGTCTCCTACGAGCAGTACTTC	CASSLPGVSYEQYF
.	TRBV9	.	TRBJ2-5	TGTGCCAGCAGCCTCCGGACAGAACAAGAGACCCAGTACTTC	CASSLRTEQETQYF
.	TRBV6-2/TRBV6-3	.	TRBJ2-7	TGTGCCAGCAGTTTCCAACCGGACTCTCCGGGGCAGTACTTC	CASSFQPDSPGQYF
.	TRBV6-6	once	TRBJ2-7	TGTGCCAGCAGTCCCCTTTTCCTCGGGGACAAAGCCTACGAGCAGTACTTC	CASSPLFLGDKAYEQYF
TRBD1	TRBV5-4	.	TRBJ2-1	TGTGCCAGCAGCTTGACAGGGGGCTACAATGAGCAGTTCTTC	CASSLTGGYNEQFF
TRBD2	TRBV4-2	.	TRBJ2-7	TGTGCCAGCAGCCAAGATCTCGCGGGGGGGGCCTACGAGCAGTACTTC	CASSQDLAGGAYEQYF
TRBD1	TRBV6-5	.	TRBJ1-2	TGTGCCAGCAGTTACTCGGGTAGGGGGCCAGGCTATGGCTACACCTTC	CASSYSGRGPGYGYTF
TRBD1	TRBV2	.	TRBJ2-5	TGTGCCAGCAGTAGACAGGGGGTAAGAGGGGAGACCCAGTACTTC	CASSRQGVRGETQYF
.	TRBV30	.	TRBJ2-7	TGTGCCTGGAGTGTACTGGGGACCCTTTACTTC	CAWSVLGTLYF
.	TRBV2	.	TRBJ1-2	TGTGCCGCCACCAGGGACCCGTCTTTGGGTGGCTACACCTTC	CAATRDPSLGGYTF
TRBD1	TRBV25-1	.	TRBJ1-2	TGTGCCAGCAGTGAATCCGGACAGGGGGTTAATGGCTACACCTTC	CASSESGQGVNGYTF
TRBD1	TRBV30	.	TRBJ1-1	TGTGCCTGGAGTCGACAGGGGTCGGGAACTGAAGCTTTCTTT	CAWSRQGSGTEAFF
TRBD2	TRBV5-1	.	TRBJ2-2	TGCGCCAGCAGCTTGGAACTAGCGGGGCCCGGGGAGCTGTTTTTT	CASSLELAGPGELFF
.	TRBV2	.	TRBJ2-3	TGTGCCAGCAGTAAGGTTGAGCAGGGGACGCAGTATTTT	CASSKVEQGTQYF
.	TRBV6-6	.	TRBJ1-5	TGTGCCAGCAGTTACGGGAACACGAATCAGCCCCAGCATTTT	CASSYGNTNQPQHF
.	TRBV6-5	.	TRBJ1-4	TGTGCCAGCAGTTTCAGCGGTCCGACTAATGAAAAACTGTTTTTT	CASSFSGPTNEKLFF
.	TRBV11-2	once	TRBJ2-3	TGTGCCAGCAGCTACAACCCCACAGATACGCAGTATTTT	CASSYNPTDTQYF
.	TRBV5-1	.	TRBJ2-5	TGCGCCAGCAGCTTTTACGGCAGGGTCACCACAGAGACCCAGTACTTC	CASSFYGRVTTETQYF
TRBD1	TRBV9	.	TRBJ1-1	TGTGCCAGCAGCGTCGACAGGGGAGACATGAACACTGAAGCTTTCTTT	CASSVDRGDMNTEAFF
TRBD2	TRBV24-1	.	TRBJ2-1	TGTGCCACCAGTGACTCGGGACTAGCGGGGAGCTACAATGAGCAGTTCTTC	CATSDSGLAGSYNEQFF
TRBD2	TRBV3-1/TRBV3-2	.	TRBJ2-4	TGTGCCAGCAGCCCCGGACTAGCAGACGCCAAAAACATTCAGTACTTC	CASSPGLADAKNIQYF
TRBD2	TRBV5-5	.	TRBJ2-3	TGTGCCAGCAGCTTGGAAGCGGGGGCCACAGATACGCAGTATTTT	CASSLEAGATDTQYF